The next 20 T cell receptor beta chains were all read from a single sample in a study of read filtering for tumor transcriptome and immune sequencing. Molecular barcoded adaptors covering alpha/delta and beta/gamma chains were used on 400 ng RNA. From the reads, TCRdb called clonotypes with MiXCR, one entry per CDR3 protein. The sample has roughly 93,000 distinct CDR3 sequences; under 25% are singletons. Source material: a population of CD138-negative cells sorted from bone marrow. The receptors come from a donor at least 40 years old with multiple myeloma.

This clonotype has a handful of counts. A much larger clone sits a single nucleotide away, making a read error possible. The chain uses TRBV5-1 and TRBJ1-4; D perhaps matches TRBD1 (5 bases). This CDR3 contains 15 residues. Germline CDR1 is SGHRS and CDR2 is YFSETQ. With 7 bases removed from V and 3 bases from J, the gap between germline ends came to 16 bases. The CDR3 region has the DNA TGCGCCAGCCGACCTTCGGGACGGCCTAATGAAAAACTGTTTTTT. Protein sequence: CASRPSGRPNEKLFF.

The chain combines TRBV3-1 with TRBJ1-1; no reliable D call. Germline CDR1 is LGHDT and CDR2 is YNNKEL (reference sequence). V was pared by 6 bases and J by 10 bases, with 21 bases between. The CDR3 has 14 amino acids. The CDR3 region has the DNA TGTGCCAGCAGTCCTACTTGGCTCTTCCTCGGAGCTTTCTTT. Its translation is CASSPTWLFLGAFF. The variable domain in full, with the rest retrieved from reference TRBV3-1 and TRBJ1-1, is DTAVSQTPKYLVTQMGNDKSIKCEQNLGHDTMYWYKQDSKKFLKIMFSYNNKELIINETVPNRFSPKSPDKAHLNLHINSLELGDSAVYFCASSPTWLFLGAFFGQGTRLTVV.

This clonotype was seen repeatedly, ten times or more. The rearrangement joins TRBV4-1 to TRBJ1-2; TRBD1 is a possible D gene (6 bases). V dropped 4 bases and J dropped 6 bases, with 12 bases sitting between them. From germline, CDR1 is MGHRA and CDR2 YSYEKL. CDR3 length: 13 residues. CDR3: CASSPQGNDGYTF. CDR3 sequence (DNA): TGCGCCAGCAGCCCGCAGGGGAACGATGGCTACACCTTC.

This clonotype was counted ten times or more. The chain recombines TRBV6-2 or TRBV6-3 with TRBJ1-1; a possible D gene is TRBD1 (6 bases). The CDR3 sequence is 13 residues long. CDR1 and CDR2 (germline): MNHEY, SVGEGT. Trimming removed 7 bases from V and 6 bases from J, with 15 bases in between. CDR3 amino acids: CASIQRGRPEAFF. DNA for the CDR3: TGTGCCAGCATTCAGCGGGGGCGGCCTGAAGCTTTCTTT.

This clonotype has at least ten counts. The chain joins TRBV29-1 to TRBJ2-2; 11 nucleotides align to TRBD2. Germline V gives CDR1 SQVTM, CDR2 ANQGSEA. The CDR3 is 14 amino acids. J was trimmed by 0 bases and V by 6 bases; bases with no gene match: 0. The CDR3: CSVTSGANTGELFF. CDR3 DNA: TGCAGCGTGACTAGCGGGGCGAACACCGGGGAGCTGTTTTTT.

As to this clonotype: One end of the junction does not line up with germline, which may come from a read error. The gene calls are TRBV18 and TRBJ1-2, with D uncertain. Germline assignment: CDR1 KGHSH and CDR2 LQKENI. This CDR3 is 12 amino acids long. Here the CDR3 reads CASSPPSPIYEF. CDR3 DNA sequence: TGTGCCAGCTCACCACCGAGCCCGATCTACGAATTC.

This clonotype showed up just a few times. The chain combines TRBV30 with TRBJ1-5, with D possibly being TRBD1 (6 bases). Trimming left V 2 bases short and J 2 bases short, with 10 bases between. This CDR3 contains 14 residues. Germline loops: CDR1 GTSNPN, CDR2 SVGIG (reference sequence). CDR3 in amino acids: CAWSRGLGNQPQHF. CDR3 DNA sequence: TGTGCCTGGAGTCGGGGGCTTGGCAATCAGCCCCAGCATTTT.

There are many counts of this clonotype. The chain uses TRBV7-3 and TRBJ2-2; 13 bases fit TRBD2. The CDR3 is 18 residues long. The V gene end was trimmed by 5 bases and the J gene end by 4 bases; junction bases not matched to a gene: 10. CDR1 and CDR2 from the germline V gene are SGHTA and FQGTGA. In DNA, the CDR3 is TGTGCCAGCAGCCCCCCCCAAACTAGCGGGGGGGCCACCGGGGAGCTGTTTTTT. Its protein is CASSPPQTSGGATGELFF.

In its sample, this clonotype was seen many times. The J gene is TRBJ1-1, the V gene TRBV14; TRBD1 might be the D (5 bases). This CDR3 spans 10 amino acids. CDR1 is SGHDN and CDR2 is FVKESK in the germline V gene. DNA of the CDR3: TGTGTCATCAAGGGGAATGAAGCTTTCTTT. Amino acid sequence: CVIKGNEAFF.

This clonotype has ten or more counts. CDR3 nucleotide sequence: TGTGCCAGCAGCCTCCTCTCTGGGGGTGAAGCTTTCTTT. It specifies CASSLLSGGEAFF. The rearrangement uses TRBV14 and TRBJ1-1, with D possibly matching TRBD1 (5 bases). The germline V and J ends were trimmed by 4 bases and 7 bases, with 13 bases remaining between them. CDR1 and CDR2 from the germline V gene are SGHDN and FVKESK. This CDR3 contains 13 residues.

Concerning this clonotype itself: This clone may be a read error of a much larger clone one base away. The J gene is TRBJ2-2, the V gene TRBV5-1; TRBD1 is a possible D gene (5 bases). The V gene lost 3 bases and the J gene lost 3 bases, with 9 bases spanning the gap. The CDR3 sequence is 14 residues long. Germline V gene sequence: CDR1 SGHRS, CDR2 YFSETQ. The CDR3 reads CASSSTVDTGELFF. Written as DNA, the CDR3 is TGCGCCAGCAGCTCGACAGTGGACACCGGGGAGCTGTTTTTT.

Ten or more counts support this clonotype. V usage is TRBV5-1 and J usage is TRBJ1-2; D not resolved. This CDR3 contains 12 residues. The V and J ends lost 4 bases and 8 bases respectively, with 12 bases between them. CDR1 and CDR2 from the germline V gene are SGHRS and YFSETQ. This CDR3 is CASSPDGKGYTF. In DNA form, the CDR3 reads TGCGCCAGCAGCCCCGACGGTAAAGGCTACACCTTC.

At least ten counts were recorded for this clonotype. The chain has TRBV4-1 and TRBJ2-5, with TRBD2 matching over 7 bases. This CDR3 spans 15 amino acids. The V segment lost 1 base and the J segment 6 bases; nucleotides outside the gene matches: 8. Germline V CDR1 and CDR2: MGHRA, YSYEKL. The CDR3 nucleotides are TGCGCCAGCAGCCAAGTACGGGGGGTGGTTCAGACCCAGTACTTC. Translating it yields CASSQVRGVVQTQYF.

In its sample, this clonotype was seen a few times. The CDR3 region has the DNA TGTGCCAGCAGCCCTGGACAGACGAACACCGGGGAGCTGTTTTTT. The encoded protein is CASSPGQTNTGELFF. The gene calls are TRBV7-9 and TRBJ2-2; maybe TRBD1 (6 bases). Germline V gene data show CDR1 as SEHNR and CDR2 as FQNEAQ (reference sequence). V lost 5 bases and J 0 bases, leaving 10 bases between the germline ends. This CDR3 contains 15 residues. The whole variable domain, remainder taken from reference TRBV7-9 and TRBJ2-2, is DTGVSQNPRHKITKRGQNVTFRCDPISEHNRLYWYRQTLGQGPEFLTYFQNEAQLEKSRLLSDRFSAERPKGSFSTLEIQRTEQGDSAMYLCASSPGQTNTGELFFGEGSRLTVL.

Many counts were recorded for this clonotype. The rearrangement links TRBV7-8 to TRBJ1-1; D gene ambiguous. CDR3 length: 14 amino acids. The V and J ends lost 2 bases and 4 bases respectively, with 11 bases between them. From germline, CDR1 is SGHVS and CDR2 FQNEAQ. This chain's CDR3 is CASSLSKVGTEAFF. The DNA of the CDR3 is TGTGCCAGCAGCTTAAGTAAGGTTGGCACTGAAGCTTTCTTT.

This clonotype has ten or more counts. This chain links TRBV29-1 with TRBJ2-5; 9 bases match TRBD2. V lost 7 bases and J lost 4; bases outside the gene matches: 7. CDR1 SQVTM and CDR2 ANQGSEA come from the germline V gene. This CDR3 comprises 13 residues. The CDR3 spells CSGGSGGLETQYF. CDR3 sequence (DNA): TGCAGCGGGGGTAGCGGGGGACTAGAGACCCAGTACTTC.

This clonotype was detected ten times or more. V usage is TRBV28 and J usage is TRBJ2-4; D not resolved. The CDR3 has 12 residues. CDR1 is MDHEN and CDR2 is SYDVKM in the germline V gene. Between the trimmed V and J ends, which lost 3 bases and 15 bases, there was a span of 15 bases. The CDR3, as DNA: TGTGCCAGCAGTTTCGGTCGGACCAAGGGGTACTTC. It is translated as CASSFGRTKGYF.

This clonotype was counted a few times. The V call is TRBV11-2, the J call TRBJ1-1; D unresolved. Germline CDR1 SGHAT, CDR2 FQNNGV. V lost 2 bases and J lost 2, with 18 bases in between. The CDR3 sequence is 17 residues long. The CDR3 sequence is CASSLLDMGMGNTEAFF. DNA for the CDR3: TGTGCCAGCAGCTTACTCGACATGGGGATGGGAAACACTGAAGCTTTCTTT.

The table lists this clonotype with many counts. The chain employs TRBV6-5 and TRBJ1-1; 9 bases line up with TRBD1. With 6 bases clipped from V and 4 bases from J, the junction kept 3 bases outside the gene matches. The V gene's germline CDR1 is MNHEY and CDR2 SVGAGI. The CDR3 runs to 13 residues. CDR3 in amino acids: CASRQQGATEAFF. The CDR3 DNA sequence: TGTGCCAGCAGACAACAGGGGGCCACTGAAGCTTTCTTT.

This clonotype was picked up many times. The chain recombines TRBV29-1 with TRBJ1-1; D is uncertain. The CDR3 spans 11 residues. Trimming shortened V by 0 bases and J by 1 base, and 0 bases separated the two germline ends. The germline CDR1 and CDR2 sequences are SQVTM and ANQGSEA. The CDR3 region is CSVEENTEAFF. CDR3 coding DNA: TGCAGCGTTGAAGAGAACACTGAAGCTTTCTTT.